This is a list of T cell receptor beta chains from one sample in a study of beta chain features in type 1 diabetes. Using immunoSEQ multiplex PCR, the repertoire was profiled, and TCRdb retains in-frame clones only, with some absent. The sample lists hundreds of thousands of clones, around 15% occurring once. The specimen was naive CD4+ T cells from blood. These receptors came from a young man with type 1 diabetes. Both conserved end residues are part of each CDR3. D genes are given only for firm matches. Clone size is not always given. Where it is, it says once, few, many or a class for expanded clones.

J gene,clone size,D gene,V gene,CDR3 DNA,CDR3 protein
TRBJ2-7,NA,NA,TRBV30,TGTGCCTGGAGAATTCAGGGTAACGAGCAGTACTTC,CAWRIQGNEQYF
TRBJ2-3,NA,TRBD2,TRBV5-4,TGTGCCAGCAGCTTGAGGCGGGGGGGACCCCGCACAGATACGCAGTATTTT,CASSLRRGGPRTDTQYF
TRBJ2-7,few,NA,TRBV4-2,TGTGCCAGCAGCCCCTCGAGGGCTAGCGTCAGAACCTACGAGCAGTACTTC,CASSPSRASVRTYEQYF
TRBJ2-5,few,NA,TRBV5-4,TGTGCCAGCAGCTTGGTGCCAGGGAGAGAGACCCAGTACTTC,CASSLVPGRETQYF
TRBJ2-7,NA,TRBD1,TRBV19,TGTGCCAGTAGTGCCCGGGACAGAACCTACGAGCAGTACTTC,CASSARDRTYEQYF
TRBJ2-7,NA,NA,TRBV7-8,TGTGCCAGCAGCTTTCCCCAGGGAGTCTCCTACGAGCAGTACTTC,CASSFPQGVSYEQYF
TRBJ1-5,NA,NA,TRBV7-2,TGTGCCAGCAGCTTAGCCCAAAGGGTAGGGGATGATCAGCCCCAGCATTTT,CASSLAQRVGDDQPQHF
TRBJ2-1,NA,TRBD1,TRBV2,TGTGCCAGCAGGGGGCCAGGGGGCGCCTACAATGAGCAGTTCTTC,CASRGPGGAYNEQFF
TRBJ1-5,few,NA,TRBV28,TGTGCCAGCAGCTGGACAGATAGCAATCAGCCCCAGCATTTT,CASSWTDSNQPQHF
TRBJ2-7,NA,NA,TRBV30,TGTGCCTGGAGAAAGGGGCTTCCAGGGGAGCAGTACTTC,CAWRKGLPGEQYF
TRBJ2-1,NA,NA,TRBV30,TGTGCCTGGAGTGTCGGTCGAAGCTCCTACAATGAGCAGTTCTTC,CAWSVGRSSYNEQFF
TRBJ2-3,NA,NA,TRBV18,TGTGCCAGCTCACCAAACCCGGGTAGAGATACGCAGTATTTT,CASSPNPGRDTQYF
TRBJ2-7,few,NA,TRBV7-9,TGTGCCAGCAGCCCGAGAGGCTCAGCCTACGAGCAGTACTTC,CASSPRGSAYEQYF
TRBJ2-5,few,NA,TRBV30,TGTGCCTGGAGGTGGACAGTCCAAGAGACCCAGTACTTC,CAWRWTVQETQYF
TRBJ2-5,NA,TRBD1,TRBV29-1,TGCAGCGTTGAAGGCGTGACAGGGAGAGAGCAGTACTTC,CSVEGVTGREQYF
TRBJ1-2,NA,NA,TRBV29-1,TGCAGCGTTGACAGAGGCGACTATGGCTACACCTTC,CSVDRGDYGYTF
TRBJ1-2,few,NA,TRBV6-5,TGTGCCAGCAGTTACGGTTATGGAGGCTACACCTTC,CASSYGYGGYTF
TRBJ2-4,NA,TRBD1,TRBV2,TGTGCCAGCAGGGACAGGTTACTAGCCAAAAACATTCAGTACTTC,CASRDRLLAKNIQYF
TRBJ1-2,few,TRBD1,TRBV28,TGTGCCAGCAGAACAGGGGTGACCCGCTATGGCTACACCTTC,CASRTGVTRYGYTF
TRBJ2-7,NA,NA,TRBV5-1,TGCGCCAGCAGCTTGGTGGAGGGATCGTACGAGCAGTACTTC,CASSLVEGSYEQYF
TRBJ1-2,NA,NA,TRBV18,TGTGCCAGCTCACCACCGGAACAGGGAGACGGCTACACCTTC,CASSPPEQGDGYTF
TRBJ1-5,few,NA,TRBV6-1,TGTGCCAGCAGTGATCGGGACCGAGGCAATCAGCCCCAGCATTTT,CASSDRDRGNQPQHF
TRBJ2-2,NA,TRBD2,TRBV13,TGTGCCAGCTCCCGCGAGGGGCGGGGGACCGGGGAGCTGTTTTTT,CASSREGRGTGELFF
TRBJ2-1,NA,NA,TRBV14,TGTGCCAGCAGCCGGAATCCCGGGGTAGATGAGCAGTTCTTC,CASSRNPGVDEQFF
TRBJ1-2,NA,TRBD1,TRBV25-1,TGTGCCAGCAGTGAAAGACAGGGAGACTATGGCTACACCTTC,CASSERQGDYGYTF
TRBJ2-1,NA,NA,TRBV6-5,TGTGCCAGCAGTTACTCTTCGACGGGACTCTACAATGAGCAGTTCTTC,CASSYSSTGLYNEQFF
TRBJ2-1,few,NA,TRBV28,TGTGCCAGCATCGTGAAGGGGAGAAATGAGCAGTTCTTC,CASIVKGRNEQFF
TRBJ1-1,few,TRBD1,TRBV6-5,TGTGCCAGCAGTAACGGACAGGGAGGAACTGAAGCTTTCTTT,CASSNGQGGTEAFF
TRBJ1-2,NA,TRBD1,TRBV6-5,TGTGCCAGCAGTTACTCGCAGGGGGCAAGCTACACCTTC,CASSYSQGASYTF
TRBJ2-6,few,NA,TRBV18,TGTGCCAGCTCAGAACAGGGGGCCAACGTCCTGACTTTC,CASSEQGANVLTF
TRBJ2-3,NA,NA,TRBV7-2,TGTGCCAGCAGTCCGGGACCGTCCACAGATACGCAGTATTTT,CASSPGPSTDTQYF
TRBJ1-1,few,NA,TRBV30,TGTGCCTGGTCCATGGGCGACACTGAAGCTTTCTTT,CAWSMGDTEAFF
TRBJ2-7,NA,NA,TRBV27,TGTGCCACCATGACTTCACTGACATCCTACGAGCAGTACTTC,CATMTSLTSYEQYF
TRBJ2-7,few,NA,TRBV18,TGTGCCAGCTCACCAGGGGGCTTCTACGAGCAGTACTTC,CASSPGGFYEQYF
TRBJ1-2,few,NA,TRBV4-3,TGCGCCAGCAGCCAAGATAACCGGTCTGGCTACACCTTC,CASSQDNRSGYTF
TRBJ2-5,NA,TRBD1,TRBV27,TGTGCCAGCAGTCCCCGCCCACAGGGGGAGACCCAGTACTTC,CASSPRPQGETQYF
TRBJ1-2,NA,NA,TRBV6-1,TGTGCCAGCAGTGCCGAGAGGTGGGGTGGCTACACCTTC,CASSAERWGGYTF
TRBJ2-7,NA,NA,TRBV11-1,TGTGCCAGCAGCTTCCCGGACCCACCATACGAGCAGTACTTC,CASSFPDPPYEQYF
TRBJ2-4,few,NA,TRBV2,TGTGCCAGCAGGGAACGTTTAATAGCCAAAAACATTCAGTACTTC,CASRERLIAKNIQYF
TRBJ2-3,few,TRBD2,TRBV2,TGTGCCAGCAGTGGGGGACTAGCGGGGGCCACAGATACGCAGTATTTT,CASSGGLAGATDTQYF
TRBJ2-6,NA,NA,TRBV28,TGTGCCAGCAGTGGGTCCAGTTCTGGGGCCAACGTCCTGACTTTC,CASSGSSSGANVLTF
TRBJ1-1,few,NA,TRBV7-9,TGTGCCAGCAGATCAACCAGGACCACTGAAGCTTTCTTT,CASRSTRTTEAFF
TRBJ2-7,few,NA,TRBV4-2,TGTGCCAGCAGGGAGTCAAGCTCCTACGAGCAGTACTTC,CASRESSSYEQYF
TRBJ2-5,few,TRBD1,TRBV30,TGTGCCTGGAGCGCGGACAGGAAGACCCAGTACTTC,CAWSADRKTQYF
TRBJ1-2,few,TRBD1,TRBV7-9,TGTGCCAGCAGCTTTGCTTCCGGGACAGCCTATGGCTACACCTTC,CASSFASGTAYGYTF
TRBJ2-7,few,TRBD1,TRBV30,TGTGCCTGGAGTGTAGGGGGCCAGGGGGCCCTCGGCGAGCAGTACTTC,CAWSVGGQGALGEQYF
TRBJ2-5,NA,TRBD1,TRBV5-1,TGCGCCAGCGGACAGGGGCGGGAGACCCAGTACTTC,CASGQGRETQYF
TRBJ1-1,NA,TRBD1,TRBV6-5,TGTGCCAGCAATGACAGGGGTAACACTGAAGCTTTCTTT,CASNDRGNTEAFF
TRBJ1-4,few,NA,TRBV28,TGTGCCAGCATTCCCGCAACTAATGAAAAACTGTTTTTT,CASIPATNEKLFF
TRBJ1-6,few,NA,TRBV7-8,TGTGCCAGCAGCTTAGAATCGCCTCCTTCACCCCTCCACTTT,CASSLESPPSPLHF